These T cell receptor beta chains were read from a single sample in a study of T cell changes during pregnancy in multiple sclerosis. TCRdb's table, derived via immunoSEQ multiplex PCR, lists solely in-frame clones and lacks some. Of about 100,000 clones in the sample, roughly 90% were seen once. Sample: peripheral blood, taken after pregnancy. Receptors were obtained from a female donor with multiple sclerosis, enrolled in a pregnancy study. CDR3s include the opening cysteine and the closing phenylalanine or tryptophan. A D gene is named only where the DNA matches it firmly. Some rows mark clone size as missing; the rest say once, few, many or name a class of expanded clone.

>TRBD1|.|TRBV5-4|TRBJ1-2
CASSSGRTGRSYGYTF
TGTGCCAGCAGCTCTGGTCGGACAGGGCGATCCTATGGCTACACCTTC
>TRBD1|.|TRBV25-1|TRBJ1-1
CASSEPGTGKNTEAFF
TGTGCCAGCAGTGAACCCGGGACAGGGAAGAACACTGAAGCTTTCTTT
>.|.|TRBV7-9|TRBJ2-7
CASSPGTAAYEQYF
TGTGCCAGCAGCCCCGGGACTGCCGCCTACGAGCAGTACTTC
>TRBD2|.|TRBV28|TRBJ2-7
CASTPGGALTGEQYF
TGTGCCAGCACCCCCGGGGGGGCCCTAACGGGGGAGCAGTACTTC
>TRBD2|once|TRBV5-1|TRBJ2-1
CASSLLAGGYNEQFF
TGCGCCAGCAGCTTACTAGCGGGAGGCTACAATGAGCAGTTCTTC
>TRBD1|.|TRBV7-9|TRBJ1-1
CASSGTDIQNTEAFF
TGTGCCAGCAGCGGGACAGACATTCAAAACACTGAAGCTTTCTTT
>TRBD1|once|TRBV5-4|TRBJ2-5
CASSGTGGKETQYF
TGTGCCAGCAGCGGGACAGGGGGCAAGGAGACCCAGTACTTC
>TRBD2|.|TRBV5-4|TRBJ2-5
CASSLRSGGQETQYF
TGTGCCAGCAGCCTGAGGAGCGGGGGCCAAGAGACCCAGTACTTC
>TRBD1|.|TRBV19|TRBJ1-6
CASSPNPGQGYSPLHF
TGTGCCAGTAGTCCCAATCCGGGACAGGGTTACTCACCCCTCCACTTT
>.|.|TRBV18|TRBJ1-4
CASSPFTTTNEKLFF
TGTGCCAGCTCACCCTTCACTACAACTAATGAAAAACTGTTTTTT
>.|.|TRBV19|TRBJ1-3
CASSIKTPRLFSGNTIYF
TGTGCCAGTAGTATCAAAACCCCAAGACTGTTCTCTGGAAACACCATATATTTT
>.|once|TRBV6-4|TRBJ2-2
CASSEGQGNTGELFF
TGTGCCAGCAGTGAGGGGCAGGGAAACACCGGGGAGCTGTTTTTT
>TRBD1|.|TRBV7-2|TRBJ1-1
CASSLATGSATEAFF
TGTGCCAGCAGCTTAGCGACAGGGTCCGCCACTGAAGCTTTCTTT
>.|once|TRBV5-1|TRBJ2-1
CASSLGFGGHDNEQFF
TGCGCCAGCAGCTTGGGGTTTGGGGGACATGACAATGAGCAGTTCTTC
>TRBD2|.|TRBV18|TRBJ2-7
CASSSPSGSYEQYF
TGTGCCAGCTCCTCGCCTAGCGGGAGTTACGAGCAGTACTTC
>TRBD2|.|TRBV7-8|TRBJ2-1
CASSLEGSGGISSYNEQFF
TGTGCCAGCAGCTTAGAGGGTAGCGGGGGTATAAGCTCCTACAATGAGCAGTTCTTC
>TRBD1|.|TRBV7-9|TRBJ1-1
CASSLGGGTGVLNTEAFF
TGTGCCAGCAGCTTAGGGGGGGGGACAGGGGTGCTGAACACTGAAGCTTTCTTT
>.|.|TRBV5-4|TRBJ2-3
CASSLWGDTQYF
TGTGCCAGCAGCTTGTGGGGCGATACGCAGTATTTT
>TRBD1|.|TRBV5-4|TRBJ2-7
CASSPPGQLYEQYF
TGTGCCAGCAGCCCCCCGGGACAGCTCTACGAGCAGTACTTC
>TRBD1|once|TRBV4-1|TRBJ1-2
CASSHEPGTAYGYTF
TGCGCCAGCAGCCACGAACCCGGGACAGCCTATGGCTACACCTTC
>.|.|TRBV6-5|TRBJ1-3
CAYWGVSGNTIYF
TGTGCCTACTGGGGAGTCTCTGGAAACACCATATATTTT
>.|.|TRBV7-8|TRBJ2-7
CASSPRVSYEQYF
TGTGCCAGCAGCCCGCGGGTCTCCTACGAGCAGTACTTC
>.|.|TRBV9|TRBJ2-6
CASSVVPYSGANVLTF
TGTGCCAGCAGCGTAGTCCCGTACTCTGGGGCCAACGTCCTGACTTTC
>TRBD2|.|TRBV4-3|TRBJ2-5
CASSQVWGRGGQETQYF
TGCGCCAGCAGCCAAGTTTGGGGCCGGGGGGGTCAAGAGACCCAGTACTTC
>TRBD2|.|TRBV2|TRBJ2-1
CASSEKGSGRAHEQFF
TGTGCCAGCAGTGAAAAAGGGAGCGGGAGGGCCCATGAGCAGTTCTTC
>.|.|TRBV10-2|TRBJ1-1
CASSESWGGTEAFF
TGCGCCAGCAGTGAGTCATGGGGAGGGACTGAAGCTTTCTTT
>.|few|TRBV7-3|TRBJ1-2
CASSLTGGYGYTF
TGTGCCAGCAGCTTAACTGGCGGGTATGGCTACACCTTC
>.|.|TRBV29-1|TRBJ2-1
CSVDASYNEQFF
TGCAGCGTTGATGCTAGTTACAATGAGCAGTTCTTC
>.|.|TRBV27|TRBJ2-1
CASSLRGGAYNEQFF
TGTGCCAGCAGTTTAAGGGGGGGGGCCTACAATGAGCAGTTCTTC
>TRBD2|.|TRBV27|TRBJ2-7
CASGGVGGDSYEQYF
TGTGCCAGCGGGGGGGTTGGGGGAGATAGCTACGAGCAGTACTTC
>TRBD1|.|TRBV4-3|TRBJ1-2
CASSQMTGGKVYGYTF
TGCGCCAGCAGCCAAATGACAGGGGGCAAAGTCTATGGCTACACCTTC
>.|.|TRBV7-3|TRBJ2-1
CASSLAGTYNEQFF
TGTGCCAGCAGCTTAGCGGGAACCTACAATGAGCAGTTCTTC
>.|once|TRBV6-1|TRBJ1-5
CASSEGTTAQPQHF
TGTGCCAGCAGTGAAGGGACAACGGCGCAGCCCCAGCATTTT
>.|once|TRBV2|TRBJ1-1
CASSEAPPGITEAFF
TGTGCCAGCAGTGAAGCGCCGCCGGGGATCACTGAAGCTTTCTTT
>TRBD2|.|TRBV28|TRBJ2-1
CASLTWTRAYNEQFF
TGTGCCAGCCTCACTTGGACTAGAGCCTACAATGAGCAGTTCTTC
>.|once|TRBV19|TRBJ1-2
CASSIVWATVYGYTF
TGTGCCAGTAGTATTGTATGGGCAACCGTCTATGGCTACACCTTC
>.|.|TRBV10-2|TRBJ2-1
CASSDLRGFNEQFF
TGCGCCAGCAGCGACTTACGCGGGTTTAATGAGCAGTTCTTC
>.|once|TRBV6-1|TRBJ2-7
CASSEALDGRSIEQYF
TGTGCCAGCAGTGAAGCGTTGGACGGGAGATCAATCGAGCAGTACTTC
>TRBD1|.|TRBV18|TRBJ1-2
CASSPPGQGVFGYTF
TGTGCCAGCTCACCCCCGGGACAGGGGGTTTTTGGCTACACCTTC
>.|.|TRBV10-1|TRBJ1-1
CAPPGRAEAFF
TGCGCCCCCCCCGGGAGGGCGGAAGCTTTCTTT
>TRBD1|.|TRBV7-6|TRBJ2-7
CASSRGAGTGPPYEQYF
TGTGCCAGCAGTCGCGGAGCCGGGACAGGGCCTCCCTACGAGCAGTACTTC
>.|.|TRBV6-6|TRBJ2-7
CASSHDSYEQYF
TGTGCCAGCAGTCACGACAGCTACGAGCAGTACTTC
>.|.|TRBV4-3|TRBJ2-7
CASSQDRVSTYEQYF
TGCGCCAGCAGCCAAGATCGGGTTAGTACGTACGAGCAGTACTTC
>.|.|TRBV27|TRBJ1-5
CASSDRAPGQPQHF
TGTGCCAGCAGTGACCGGGCACCGGGGCAGCCCCAGCATTTT
>.|.|TRBV19|TRBJ2-3
CVSTLQGYGTDTQYF
TGTGTCAGTACCCTGCAGGGGTACGGCACAGATACGCAGTATTTT
>.|.|TRBV5-4|TRBJ2-3
CASSSVLSTDTQYF
TGTGCCAGCAGCTCGGTGCTTAGCACAGATACGCAGTATTTT
>TRBD1|.|TRBV5-6|TRBJ1-3
CASSFGAGTGALSGNTIYF
TGTGCCAGCAGCTTTGGAGCCGGGACAGGGGCCCTCTCTGGAAACACCATATATTTT
>TRBD1|.|TRBV28|TRBJ1-6
CASSLFSGTAYNSPLHF
TGTGCCAGCAGTTTATTCTCGGGGACAGCTTATAATTCACCCCTCCACTTT
>.|.|TRBV4-3|TRBJ2-5
CASSQDVGGGGKTQYF
TGCGCCAGCAGCCAAGATGTTGGAGGGGGCGGGAAGACCCAGTACTTC
>TRBD2|.|TRBV7-9|TRBJ2-5
CASSLSASGGETQYF
TGTGCCAGCAGCTTATCGGCTAGCGGGGGAGAGACCCAGTACTTC
>TRBD1|.|TRBV7-3|TRBJ1-2
CASSSSGGGYTF
TGTGCCAGCAGCTCCTCAGGGGGCGGCTACACCTTC
>TRBD1|.|TRBV25-1|TRBJ1-1
CASSHSGGTEAFF
TGTGCCAGCAGTCACTCAGGGGGCACTGAAGCTTTCTTT
>.|.|TRBV6-1|TRBJ1-5
CASNERVDQPQHF
TGTGCCAGCAATGAGAGGGTAGATCAGCCCCAGCATTTT
>.|.|TRBV6-4|TRBJ1-6
CASSELQGSSPLHF
TGTGCCAGCAGCGAACTCCAGGGGAGTTCACCCCTCCACTTT
>.|once|TRBV7-2|TRBJ1-1
CASSSLAAGATEAFF
TGTGCCAGCAGCTCACTTGCGGCAGGGGCCACTGAAGCTTTCTTT
>.|.|TRBV2|TRBJ2-7
CASSRDTYEQYF
TGTGCCAGCAGTCGAGACACCTACGAGCAGTACTTC